This T cell receptor (beta chain) came from a study of a mutant IDH1 vaccine in newly diagnosed glioma. Across the study: The first vaccination came 4-6 weeks after radiotherapy alone, or with temozolomide cycles. Those enrolled had earlier been treated with radiotherapy, temozolomide, or both, mostly both.

Comments on this clone: The antigen is undetermined.

Time point: week 23, last vaccination. Doses comprised 300 ug of mutant IDH1 20-mer peptide each, plus topical imiquimod. There were new WHO grade 3 or 4 astrocytomas in the donors, and these were IDH1-mutant and ATRX-lost. The repertoire was sequenced with immunoSEQ multiplex PCR; TCRdb's copy has only in-frame clones and lacks some. The repertoire holds approximately 81,000 clones, with roughly 85% as singletons. Study-level results: Vaccination elicited immune responses in around 93% of patients.

Trimming cost V 1 base and J 2 bases, with 8 bases left between them. The CDR3 is made up of 14 amino acids. CDR1 is SNHLY, CDR2 FYNNEI, per germline. Sequenced material: PBMCs, taken from a glioma patient whose treatment included an IDH1 peptide vaccine. The V call is TRBV2, the J call TRBJ1-2, with D possibly matching TRBD1 (5 bases). This receptor was obtained from a man aged 25-45 years with glioma. Some clones in this sample may be carry-over from other donors' samples. DNA for the CDR3: TGTGCCAGCAGTGAAGAGGCAGGGAACTATGGCTACACCTTC. This translates into CASSEEAGNYGYTF.